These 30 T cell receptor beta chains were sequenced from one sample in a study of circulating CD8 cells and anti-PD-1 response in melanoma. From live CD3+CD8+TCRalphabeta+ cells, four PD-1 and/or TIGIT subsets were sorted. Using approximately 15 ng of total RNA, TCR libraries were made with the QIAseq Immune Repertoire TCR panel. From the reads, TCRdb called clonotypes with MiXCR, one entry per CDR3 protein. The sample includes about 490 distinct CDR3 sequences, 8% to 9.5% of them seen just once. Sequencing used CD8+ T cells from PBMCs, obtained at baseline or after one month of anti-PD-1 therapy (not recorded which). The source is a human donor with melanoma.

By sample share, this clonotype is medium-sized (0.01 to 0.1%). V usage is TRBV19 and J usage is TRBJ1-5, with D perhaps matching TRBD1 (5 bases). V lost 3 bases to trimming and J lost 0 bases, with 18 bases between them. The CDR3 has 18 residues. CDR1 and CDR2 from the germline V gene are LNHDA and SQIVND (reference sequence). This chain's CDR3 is CASSMSGQGYYSNQPQHF. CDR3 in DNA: TGTGCCAGTAGTATGTCAGGGCAGGGCTACTATAGCAATCAGCCCCAGCATTTT.

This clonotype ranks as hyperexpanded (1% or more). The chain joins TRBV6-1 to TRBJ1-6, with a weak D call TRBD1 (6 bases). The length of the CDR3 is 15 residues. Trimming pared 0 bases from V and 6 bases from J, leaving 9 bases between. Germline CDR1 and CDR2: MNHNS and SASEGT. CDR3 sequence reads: CASSEAYRANSPLHF. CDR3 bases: TGTGCCAGCAGTGAAGCGTACAGGGCTAATTCACCCCTCCACTTT.

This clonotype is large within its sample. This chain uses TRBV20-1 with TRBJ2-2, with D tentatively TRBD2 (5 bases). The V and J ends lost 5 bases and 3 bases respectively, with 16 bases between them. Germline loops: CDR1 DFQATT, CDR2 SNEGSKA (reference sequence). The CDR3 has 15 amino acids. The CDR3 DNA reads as TGCAGTGCTTCCGAGCTAGCAATGGACACCGGGGAGCTGTTTTTT. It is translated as CSASELAMDTGELFF.

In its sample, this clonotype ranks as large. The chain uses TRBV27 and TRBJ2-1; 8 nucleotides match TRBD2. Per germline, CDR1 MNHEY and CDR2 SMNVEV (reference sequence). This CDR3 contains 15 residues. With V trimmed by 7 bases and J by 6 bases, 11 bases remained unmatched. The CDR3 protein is CASTPGSGAGNEQFF. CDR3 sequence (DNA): TGTGCCAGCACCCCGGGTAGCGGGGCCGGCAATGAGCAGTTCTTC.

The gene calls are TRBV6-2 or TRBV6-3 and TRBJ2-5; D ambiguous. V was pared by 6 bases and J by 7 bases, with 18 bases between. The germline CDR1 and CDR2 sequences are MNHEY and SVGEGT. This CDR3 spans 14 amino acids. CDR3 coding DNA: TGTGCCAGCAGCTTAACTACAGAGTCAGGGACCCAGTACTTC. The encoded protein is CASSLTTESGTQYF.

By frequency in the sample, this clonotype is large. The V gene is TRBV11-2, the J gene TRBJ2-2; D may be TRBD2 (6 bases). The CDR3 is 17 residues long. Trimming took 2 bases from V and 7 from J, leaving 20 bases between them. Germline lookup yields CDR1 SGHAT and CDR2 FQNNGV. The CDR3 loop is CASSLLTGRGRDGELFF. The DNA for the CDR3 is TGTGCCAGCAGCTTACTGACGGGGCGGGGAAGGGACGGGGAGCTGTTTTTT.

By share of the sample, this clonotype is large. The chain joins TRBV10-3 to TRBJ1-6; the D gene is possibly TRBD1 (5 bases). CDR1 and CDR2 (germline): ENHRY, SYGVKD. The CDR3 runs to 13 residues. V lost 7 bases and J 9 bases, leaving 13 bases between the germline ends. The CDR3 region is CAIKGAPSSPLHF. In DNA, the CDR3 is TGTGCCATCAAAGGGGCCCCTAGTTCACCCCTCCACTTT.

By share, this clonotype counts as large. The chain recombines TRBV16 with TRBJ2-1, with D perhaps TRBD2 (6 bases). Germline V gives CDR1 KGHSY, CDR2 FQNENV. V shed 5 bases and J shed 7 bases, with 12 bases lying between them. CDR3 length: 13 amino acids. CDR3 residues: CASSDGGTNEQFF. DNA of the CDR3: TGTGCCAGCAGCGACGGGGGAACGAATGAGCAGTTCTTC. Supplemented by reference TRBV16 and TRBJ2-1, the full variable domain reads GEEVAQTPKHLVRGEGQKAKLYCAPIKGHSYVFWYQQVLKNEFKFLISFQNENVFDETGMPKERFSAKCLPNSPCSLEIQATKLEDSAVYFCASSDGGTNEQFFGPGTRLTVL.

The CDR3 nucleotides are TGCAGCGTTGGAGCGGAGACAGGGACCTACGAGCAGTACTTC. It translates to CSVGAETGTYEQYF. V and J are TRBV29-1 and TRBJ2-7, with TRBD1 matching 7 bases. CDR3 length: 14 residues. Losses at the gene ends were 4 bases for V and 2 bases for J; bases not matched to a gene: 8. Germline V gives CDR1 SQVTM, CDR2 ANQGSEA.

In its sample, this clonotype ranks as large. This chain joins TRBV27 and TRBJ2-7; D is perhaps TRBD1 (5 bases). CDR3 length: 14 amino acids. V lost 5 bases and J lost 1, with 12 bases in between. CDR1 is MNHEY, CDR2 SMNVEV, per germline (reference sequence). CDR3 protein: CASSPTVGSYEQYF. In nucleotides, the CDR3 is TGTGCCAGCAGTCCGACAGTGGGATCCTACGAGCAGTACTTC.

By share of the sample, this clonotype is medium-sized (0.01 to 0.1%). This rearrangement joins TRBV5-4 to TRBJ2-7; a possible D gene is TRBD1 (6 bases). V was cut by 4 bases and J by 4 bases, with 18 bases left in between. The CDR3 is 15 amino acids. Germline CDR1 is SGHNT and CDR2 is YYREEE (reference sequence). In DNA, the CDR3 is TGTGCCAGCAGCCATTCCGACAGGATCCCGTACGAGCAGTACTTC. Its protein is CASSHSDRIPYEQYF. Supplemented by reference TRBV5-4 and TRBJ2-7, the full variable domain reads ETGVTQSPTHLIKTRGQQVTLRCSSQSGHNTVSWYQQALGQGPQFIFQYYREEENGRGNFPPRFSGLQFPNYSSELNVNALELDDSALYLCASSHSDRIPYEQYFGPGTRLTVT.

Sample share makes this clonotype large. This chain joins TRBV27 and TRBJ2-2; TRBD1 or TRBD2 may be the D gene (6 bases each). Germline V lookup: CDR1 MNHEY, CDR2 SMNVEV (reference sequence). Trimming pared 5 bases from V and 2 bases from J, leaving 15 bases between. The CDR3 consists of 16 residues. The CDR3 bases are TGTGCCAGCAGTCCCCTATGGGGGGCTAACACCGGGGAGCTGTTTTTT. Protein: CASSPLWGANTGELFF.

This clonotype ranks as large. CDR3 bases: TGTGCCAGCAGCACGATCGGACACATTAATCAGCCCCAGCATTTT. The encoded protein is CASSTIGHINQPQHF. This chain joins TRBV7-2 and TRBJ1-5, with a tentative D call TRBD1 (5 bases). V was shortened by 5 bases and J by 4 bases, with 15 bases between the two germline ends. The CDR3 length is 15 residues. CDR1 and CDR2 (germline): SGHTA, FQGNSA. Complete variable domain (other parts from reference TRBV7-2 and TRBJ1-5): GAGVSQSPSNKVTEKGKDVELRCDPISGHTALYWYRQSLGQGLEFLIYFQGNSAPDKSGLPSDRFSAERTGGSVSTLTIQRTQQEDSAVYLCASSTIGHINQPQHFGDGTRLSIL.

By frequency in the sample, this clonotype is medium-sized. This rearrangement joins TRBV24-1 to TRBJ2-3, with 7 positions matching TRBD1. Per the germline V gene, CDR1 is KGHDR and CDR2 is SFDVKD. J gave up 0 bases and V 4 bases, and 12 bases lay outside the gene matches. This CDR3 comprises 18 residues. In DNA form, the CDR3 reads TGTGCCACCAGTGACAGGGACAGTCCAAACCTTAGCACAGATACGCAGTATTTT. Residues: CATSDRDSPNLSTDTQYF.

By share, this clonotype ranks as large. The CDR3 coding sequence is TGCGCCAGCAGCCACCTTGACAGGGGGAGCCCCTACAATGAGCAGTTCTTC. It translates to CASSHLDRGSPYNEQFF. The chain links TRBV4-3 to TRBJ2-1; 9 positions match TRBD1. From germline, CDR1 is LGHNA and CDR2 YSLEER. V trimming: 3 bases; J trimming: 2 bases; junction bases outside the gene matches: 8. The CDR3 is made up of 17 amino acids.

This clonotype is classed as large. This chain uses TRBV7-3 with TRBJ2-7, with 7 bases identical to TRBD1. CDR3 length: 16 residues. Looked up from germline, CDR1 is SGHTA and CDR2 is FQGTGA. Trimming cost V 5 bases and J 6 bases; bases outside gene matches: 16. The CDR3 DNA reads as TGTGCCAGCAGCCTTAAGATCGACAGGGCCCTCCTCGAGCAGTACTTC. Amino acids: CASSLKIDRALLEQYF.

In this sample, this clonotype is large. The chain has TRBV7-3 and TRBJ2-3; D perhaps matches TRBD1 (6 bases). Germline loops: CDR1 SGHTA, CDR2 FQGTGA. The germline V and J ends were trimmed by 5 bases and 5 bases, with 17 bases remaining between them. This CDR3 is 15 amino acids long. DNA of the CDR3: TGTGCCAGCAGCCTCTCAGTGGGGGCTTTAGATACGCAGTATTTT. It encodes CASSLSVGALDTQYF.

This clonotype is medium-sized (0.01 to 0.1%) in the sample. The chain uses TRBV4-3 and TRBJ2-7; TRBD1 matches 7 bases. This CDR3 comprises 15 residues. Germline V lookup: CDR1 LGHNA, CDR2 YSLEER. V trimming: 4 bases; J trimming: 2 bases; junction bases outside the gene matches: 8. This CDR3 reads CASSRHRGPTYEQYF. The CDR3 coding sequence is TGCGCCAGCAGCCGCCACAGGGGACCCACCTACGAGCAGTACTTC.

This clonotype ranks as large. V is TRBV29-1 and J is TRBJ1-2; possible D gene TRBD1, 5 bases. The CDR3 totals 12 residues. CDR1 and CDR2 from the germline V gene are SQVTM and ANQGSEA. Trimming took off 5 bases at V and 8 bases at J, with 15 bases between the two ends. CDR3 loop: CSVLRDGYGYTF. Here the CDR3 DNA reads TGCAGCGTTCTCCGGGACGGCTACGGCTACACCTTC. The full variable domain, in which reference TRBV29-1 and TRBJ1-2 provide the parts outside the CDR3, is SAVISQKPSRDICQRGTSLTIQCQVDSQVTMMFWYRQQPGQSLTLIATANQGSEATYESGFVIDKFPISRPNLTFSTLTVSNMSPEDSSIYLCSVLRDGYGYTFGSGTRLTVV.

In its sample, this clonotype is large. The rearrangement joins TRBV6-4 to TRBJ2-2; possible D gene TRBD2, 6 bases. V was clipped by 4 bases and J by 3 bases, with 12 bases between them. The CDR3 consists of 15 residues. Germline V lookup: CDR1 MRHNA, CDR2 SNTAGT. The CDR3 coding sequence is TGTGCCAGCAGTGGCTCTGGGGAGGACACCGGGGAGCTGTTTTTT. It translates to CASSGSGEDTGELFF.

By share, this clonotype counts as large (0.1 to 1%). CDR3: CASRGRLPFDQETQYF. For the CDR3, the DNA is TGCGCCAGCAGGGGTCGACTGCCCTTCGACCAAGAGACCCAGTACTTC. The genes are TRBV23-1 and TRBJ2-5; D is ambiguous. TRBV23-1 is labeled an ORF, and its function is uncertain. The CDR3 runs to 16 residues. V lost 6 bases to trimming and J lost 0 bases, with 17 bases between them.

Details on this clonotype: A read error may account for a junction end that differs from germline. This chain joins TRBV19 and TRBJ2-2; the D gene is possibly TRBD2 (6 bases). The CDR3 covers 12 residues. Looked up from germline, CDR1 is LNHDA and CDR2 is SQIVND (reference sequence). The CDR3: CASKTGVGGLFF. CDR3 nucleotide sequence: TGTGCCAGTAAAACCGGCGTCGGGGGGCTGTTTTTT. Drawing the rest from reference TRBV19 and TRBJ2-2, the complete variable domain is DGGITQSPKYLFRKEGQNVTLSCEQNLNHDAMYWYRQDPGQGLRLIYYSQIVNDFQKGDIAEGYSVSREKKESFPLTVTSAQKNPTAFYLCASKTGVGGLFFGEGSRLTVL.

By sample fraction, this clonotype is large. The CDR3 bases are TGTGCCAGCAGTTACGGGGGCTCCTACAATGAGCAGTTCTTC. Translating it yields CASSYGGSYNEQFF. The chain uses TRBV27 and TRBJ2-1; a weak D match, TRBD2 (6 bases). The CDR3 runs to 14 residues. Between the trimmed V and J ends, which lost 4 bases and 0 bases, there was a span of 7 bases. Looked up from germline, CDR1 is MNHEY and CDR2 is SMNVEV (reference sequence).

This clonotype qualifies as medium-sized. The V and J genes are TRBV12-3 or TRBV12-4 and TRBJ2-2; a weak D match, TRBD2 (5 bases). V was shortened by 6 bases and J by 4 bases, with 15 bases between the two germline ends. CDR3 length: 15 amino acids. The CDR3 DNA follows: TGTGCCAGCAGCCGCGGACGGGGATTCACCGGGGAGCTGTTTTTT. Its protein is CASSRGRGFTGELFF.

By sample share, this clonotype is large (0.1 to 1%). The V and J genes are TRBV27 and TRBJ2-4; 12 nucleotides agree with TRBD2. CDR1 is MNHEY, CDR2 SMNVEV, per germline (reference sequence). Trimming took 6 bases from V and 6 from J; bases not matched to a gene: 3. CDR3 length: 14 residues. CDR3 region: CASRLAGGRNIQYF. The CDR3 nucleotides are TGTGCCAGCAGGCTAGCGGGGGGGAGAAACATTCAGTACTTC.

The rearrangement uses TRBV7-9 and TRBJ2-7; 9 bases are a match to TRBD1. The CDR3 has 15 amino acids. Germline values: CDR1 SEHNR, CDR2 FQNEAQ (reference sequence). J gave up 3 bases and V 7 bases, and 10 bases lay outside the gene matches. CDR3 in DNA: TGTGCCAGCACGGACACCGGGACAGGGCACTACGAGCAGTACTTC. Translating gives CASTDTGTGHYEQYF.

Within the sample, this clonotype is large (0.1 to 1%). The CDR3, as DNA: TGCAGTGCTAGAGATGGAGGGGGGCTCAATGAGCAGTTCTTC. Amino acid sequence: CSARDGGGLNEQFF. This chain joins TRBV20-1 and TRBJ2-1; possibly TRBD1 or TRBD2 for D (6 bases each). CDR1 is DFQATT, CDR2 SNEGSKA, per germline (reference sequence). V was shortened by 0 bases and J by 6 bases, with 12 bases between the two germline ends. CDR3 length: 14 amino acids.

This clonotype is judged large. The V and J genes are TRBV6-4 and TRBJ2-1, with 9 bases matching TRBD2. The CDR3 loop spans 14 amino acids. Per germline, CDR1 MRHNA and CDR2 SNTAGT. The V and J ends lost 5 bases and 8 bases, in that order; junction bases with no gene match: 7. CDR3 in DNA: TGTGCCAGCAGTACGGTTGCGGGGGGGGATGAGCAGTTCTTC. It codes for CASSTVAGGDEQFF.

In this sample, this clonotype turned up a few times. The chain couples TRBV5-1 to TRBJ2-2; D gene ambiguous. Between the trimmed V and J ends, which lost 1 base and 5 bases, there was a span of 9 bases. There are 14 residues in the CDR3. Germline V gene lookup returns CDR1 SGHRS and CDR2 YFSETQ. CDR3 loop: CASSLYPETGELFF. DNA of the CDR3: TGCGCCAGCAGCTTGTACCCCGAAACCGGGGAGCTGTTTTTT.

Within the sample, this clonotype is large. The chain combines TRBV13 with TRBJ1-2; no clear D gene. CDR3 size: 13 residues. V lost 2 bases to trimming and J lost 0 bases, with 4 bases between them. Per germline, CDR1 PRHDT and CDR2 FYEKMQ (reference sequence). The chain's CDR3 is CASSLQANYGYTF. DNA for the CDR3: TGTGCCAGCAGCTTACAGGCTAACTATGGCTACACCTTC.